This T cell receptor (beta chain) was observed in a study of post-analysis software for immune sequencing data. Looking at the study overall: Relapsing-remitting, secondary progressive and progressive-relapsing forms made up the multiple sclerosis disease courses. General study findings and limits: Controls had lower frequencies than patients of a few TRBV segments, which included TRBV5-6, TRBV5-1 and TRBV20-1.

Details on this clonotype: Its target is unknown.

Carried by the TCR beta cDNA libraries were unique molecular identifiers. TCRdb re-called the PCR reads with MiXCR, one entry per CDR3 protein. The sample shows some 890,000 distinct CDR3 sequences, about 50% of them seen only once. The CDR3 is 15 amino acids. Germline V gene data show CDR1 as MNHEY and CDR2 as SVGAGI. The V and J ends lost 5 bases and 4 bases, in that order; junction bases with no gene match: 8. V and J are TRBV6-5 and TRBJ1-2; 9 positions match TRBD1. The material sequenced was blood. The origin of this receptor is a girl under 18 with multiple sclerosis. CDR3 bases: TGTGCCAGCAGTGACAGACAGGGGGATATCTATGGCTACACCTTC. Protein: CASSDRQGDIYGYTF.